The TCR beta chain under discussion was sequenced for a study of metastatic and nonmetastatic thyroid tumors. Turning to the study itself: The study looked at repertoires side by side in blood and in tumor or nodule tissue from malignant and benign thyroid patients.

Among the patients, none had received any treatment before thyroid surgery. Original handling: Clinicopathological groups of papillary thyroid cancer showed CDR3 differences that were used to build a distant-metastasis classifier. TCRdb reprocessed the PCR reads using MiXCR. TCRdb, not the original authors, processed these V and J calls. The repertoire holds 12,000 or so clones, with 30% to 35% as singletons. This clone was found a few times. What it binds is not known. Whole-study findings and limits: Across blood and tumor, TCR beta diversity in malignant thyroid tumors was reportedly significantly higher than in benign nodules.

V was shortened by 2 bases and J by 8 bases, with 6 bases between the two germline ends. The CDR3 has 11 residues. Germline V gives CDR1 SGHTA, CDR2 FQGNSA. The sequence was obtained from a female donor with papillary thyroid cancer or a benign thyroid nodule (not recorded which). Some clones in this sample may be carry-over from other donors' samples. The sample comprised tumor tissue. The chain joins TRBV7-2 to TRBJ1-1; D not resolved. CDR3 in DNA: TGTGCCAGCAGCTTATCGACGGAAGCTTTCTTT. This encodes CASSLSTEAFF.